The rows below give T cell receptor beta chains drawn from one sample of a study of T cells after somatic rescue of genetic block. Clones were read by immunoSEQ multiplex PCR, and TCRdb kept only the in-frame ones, dropping some. The data show about 110,000 clones, around nine tenths seen once. Sequences were obtained from peripheral blood mononuclear cells (PBMCs). The receptors stem from a woman aged 18-35 years. Both conserved end residues are part of each CDR3. The order of the fields is D gene, J gene, V gene, clone size, CDR3 DNA, CDR3 protein. The D gene is left open where the match is weak. Size is stated for part of the rows, as once, few or many counts, or as a class when the clone is expanded.

d_gene: -; j_gene: TRBJ2-5; v_gene: TRBV9; abundance: -; CDR3nt: TGTGCCAGCAGCGGCCCGGACGGAGCTAAGTACTTC; CDR3aa: CASSGPDGAKYF
d_gene: TRBD1; j_gene: TRBJ1-4; v_gene: TRBV28; abundance: -; CDR3nt: TGTGCCAGCAGTTTAGATCAGGGGGCTGATGAAAAACTGTTTTTT; CDR3aa: CASSLDQGADEKLFF
d_gene: -; j_gene: TRBJ2-3; v_gene: TRBV11-2; abundance: -; CDR3nt: TGTGCCAGCAGCCCTGTAGATACGCAGTATTTT; CDR3aa: CASSPVDTQYF
d_gene: -; j_gene: TRBJ1-2; v_gene: TRBV19; abundance: -; CDR3nt: TGTGCCAGTAGTATCGGCGGGGTTGTACATGGCTACACCTTC; CDR3aa: CASSIGGVVHGYTF
d_gene: TRBD1; j_gene: TRBJ1-6; v_gene: TRBV7-9; abundance: -; CDR3nt: TGTGCCAGCAGCCGCAAACAGGGGGGGGGCTCACCCCTCCACTTT; CDR3aa: CASSRKQGGGSPLHF
d_gene: -; j_gene: TRBJ1-2; v_gene: TRBV19; abundance: -; CDR3nt: TGTGCCAGTAGTATTAGGACAGCAACTTCTGATGGCTACACCTTC; CDR3aa: CASSIRTATSDGYTF
d_gene: TRBD1; j_gene: TRBJ2-5; v_gene: TRBV29-1; abundance: -; CDR3nt: TGCAGCGTCCCCGGGACAGATCAAGAGACCCAGTACTTC; CDR3aa: CSVPGTDQETQYF
d_gene: TRBD1; j_gene: TRBJ1-1; v_gene: TRBV5-5; abundance: -; CDR3nt: TGTGCCAGCAGCGGAGACAGGGGTCGTCCCGCTTTCTTT; CDR3aa: CASSGDRGRPAFF
d_gene: -; j_gene: TRBJ2-1; v_gene: TRBV7-9; abundance: -; CDR3nt: TGTGCCAGCAGCTTAGACGGTGAGCAGTTCTTC; CDR3aa: CASSLDGEQFF
d_gene: TRBD2; j_gene: TRBJ2-1; v_gene: TRBV27; abundance: -; CDR3nt: TGTGCCAGCAGTGCTAGCGGGGGAGGGTCCTACAATGAGCAGTTCTTC; CDR3aa: CASSASGGGSYNEQFF
d_gene: -; j_gene: TRBJ1-6; v_gene: TRBV11-3; abundance: -; CDR3nt: TGTGCCAGCAGCTCGGGGAGTTTGATTTCACCCCTCCACTTT; CDR3aa: CASSSGSLISPLHF
d_gene: -; j_gene: TRBJ1-1; v_gene: TRBV11-3; abundance: few; CDR3nt: TGTGCCAGCAGCTCGCGGATGAACACTGAAGCTTTCTTT; CDR3aa: CASSSRMNTEAFF
d_gene: -; j_gene: TRBJ1-3; v_gene: TRBV28; abundance: -; CDR3nt: TGTGCCAGCACTAAAAGGGGAGGAGTCTCTGGAAACACCATATATTTT; CDR3aa: CASTKRGGVSGNTIYF
d_gene: -; j_gene: TRBJ1-1; v_gene: TRBV6-5; abundance: -; CDR3nt: TGTGCCAGCAGTTACTCGGGGGGGGACACTGAAGCTTTCTTT; CDR3aa: CASSYSGGDTEAFF
d_gene: TRBD1; j_gene: TRBJ2-7; v_gene: TRBV6-6; abundance: -; CDR3nt: TGTGCCAGCAGTTACTCGGACAGGGGGCGCTCCTACGAGCAGTACTTC; CDR3aa: CASSYSDRGRSYEQYF
d_gene: -; j_gene: TRBJ1-5; v_gene: TRBV19; abundance: -; CDR3nt: TGTGCCAGTAGCCCCCCATCGGGTCAGCCCCAGCATTTT; CDR3aa: CASSPPSGQPQHF
d_gene: TRBD1; j_gene: TRBJ1-5; v_gene: TRBV7-2; abundance: -; CDR3nt: TGTGCCAGCAGCTGGGGGCAGGGGGATCAGCCCCAGCATTTT; CDR3aa: CASSWGQGDQPQHF
d_gene: -; j_gene: TRBJ2-5; v_gene: TRBV30; abundance: -; CDR3nt: TGTGCCTGGAGTGTACCGTGGGGGGGCCGGAGAGAGACCCAGTACTTC; CDR3aa: CAWSVPWGGRRETQYF